This T cell receptor (beta chain) emerged from a study of blood T cell repertoires in COVID-19. Study-level background: In each case, the material was cDNA or gDNA derived from T cells, B-cell-depleted T cells, or PBMCs.

Libraries were prepared by immunoSEQ multiplex PCR; TCRdb keeps only in-frame clonotypes and omits some of them. The sample has 100,000 to 150,000 clones; under 85% are singletons. The sequenced sample was peripheral blood. The TCR was taken from a man in his 60s with acute or convalescent COVID-19.

CDR3 sequence reads: CASSGSGGGQSNYGYTF. The DNA of the CDR3 is TGCGCCAGCAGTGGCTCCGGCGGGGGGCAATCTAACTATGGCTACACCTTC. This chain connects TRBV10-1 to TRBJ1-2; tentatively, D is TRBD1 (6 bases). V dropped 4 bases and J dropped 0 bases, with 18 bases sitting between them. The germline CDR1 and CDR2 sequences are WNHNN and SYGVQD (reference sequence). CDR3 length: 17 amino acids.